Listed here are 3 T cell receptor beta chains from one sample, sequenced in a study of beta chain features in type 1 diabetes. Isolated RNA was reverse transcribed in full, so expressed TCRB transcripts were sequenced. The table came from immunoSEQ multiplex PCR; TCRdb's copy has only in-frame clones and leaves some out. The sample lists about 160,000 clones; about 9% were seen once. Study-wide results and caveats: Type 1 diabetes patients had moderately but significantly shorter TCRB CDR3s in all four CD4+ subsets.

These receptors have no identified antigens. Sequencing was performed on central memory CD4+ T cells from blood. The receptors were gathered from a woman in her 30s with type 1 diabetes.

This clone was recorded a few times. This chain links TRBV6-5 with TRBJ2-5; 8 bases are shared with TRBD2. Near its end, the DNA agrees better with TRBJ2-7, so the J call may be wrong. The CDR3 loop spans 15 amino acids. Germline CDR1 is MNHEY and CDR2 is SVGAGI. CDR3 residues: CASSRSGVNTYEQYF. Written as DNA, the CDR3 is TGTGCCAGCAGTCGTAGCGGGGTCAATACCTACGAGCAGTACTTC.

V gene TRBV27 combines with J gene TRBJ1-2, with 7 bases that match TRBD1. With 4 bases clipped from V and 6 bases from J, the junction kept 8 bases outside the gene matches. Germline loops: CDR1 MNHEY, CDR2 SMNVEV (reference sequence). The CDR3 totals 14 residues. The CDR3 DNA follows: TGTGCCAGCAGTTCGCTCGACAGGGTCCATGGCTACACCTTC. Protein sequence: CASSSLDRVHGYTF.

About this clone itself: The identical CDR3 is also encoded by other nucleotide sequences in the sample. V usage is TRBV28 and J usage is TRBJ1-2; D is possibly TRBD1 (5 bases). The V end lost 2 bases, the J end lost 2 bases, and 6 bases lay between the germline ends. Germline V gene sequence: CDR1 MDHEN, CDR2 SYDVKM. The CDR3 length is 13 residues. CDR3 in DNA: TGTGCCAGCAGTTTAAGGGGAAACTATGGCTACACCTTC. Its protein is CASSLRGNYGYTF.